The next 18 T cell receptor beta chains were all read from a single sample in a study of blood T cells in healthy people across ages. A second PCR, run for about 7 to 12 cycles, used a sample-barcoded 5' primer plus a J-beta primer mix. TCRdb fed the 5' RACE reads into MiXCR, producing one record per CDR3 protein. Of 850,000 to 1,000,000 distinct CDR3 sequences detected, about 48% appear once; the ten largest clones hold around an eighth. Sequenced material: blood. The receptors were gathered from a man aged 25 to 40 in good health.

The chain couples TRBV7-2 to TRBJ2-1; 7 bases are shared with TRBD1. Trimming took 8 bases from V and 3 from J; bases not matched to a gene: 10. Per the germline V gene, CDR1 is SGHTA and CDR2 is FQGNSA. CDR3 length: 15 amino acids. In DNA, the CDR3 is TGTGCCAGCGTCAGGGGGAAAACTAGCTACAATGAGCAGTTCTTC. Translating gives CASVRGKTSYNEQFF.

J is TRBJ2-3 and V is TRBV7-2; perhaps TRBD1 as D (6 bases). Germline CDR1 SGHTA, CDR2 FQGNSA. The ends were cut back, 5 bases at V and 2 bases at J, with 11 bases in the middle. This CDR3 has 14 amino acids. As DNA, the CDR3 is TGTGCCAGCAGCGACGGGACAATCACAGATACGCAGTATTTT. Translating gives CASSDGTITDTQYF.

This clonotype was detected ten times or more. The DNA of the CDR3 is TGTGCCAGCAGCTCCTCGGACACGGGCGACAATGAGCAGTTCTTC. As protein: CASSSSDTGDNEQFF. V is TRBV11-2 and J is TRBJ2-1; D perhaps matches TRBD1 (5 bases). This CDR3 has 15 residues. V shed 4 bases and J shed 5 bases, with 15 bases lying between them. Germline V lookup: CDR1 SGHAT, CDR2 FQNNGV.

Notes on this clonotype: A junction boundary mismatches the germline segment, possibly from a read error. The chain recombines TRBV28 with TRBJ1-5; D not resolved. The length of the CDR3 is 13 residues. Germline loops: CDR1 MDHEN, CDR2 SYDVKM. The CDR3 nucleotides read TGTGCCAGCAGGTCGGTAGGCAATCAGCTCCAGCATTTT. Protein: CASRSVGNQLQHF.

The gene calls are TRBV5-1 and TRBJ2-7; D uncertain. Trimming cost V 1 base and J 0 bases, with 5 bases left between them. CDR3 length equals 13 residues. Germline loops: CDR1 SGHRS, CDR2 YFSETQ. CDR3 nucleotides: TGCGCCAGCAGCTTGCCACCCTCCTACGAGCAGTACTTC. Its translation: CASSLPPSYEQYF. Together with reference TRBV5-1 and TRBJ2-7, the CDR3 gives the full variable domain: KAGVTQTPRYLIKTRGQQVTLSCSPISGHRSVSWYQQTPGQGLQFLFEYFSETQRNKGNFPGRFSGRQFSNSRSEMNVSTLELGDSALYLCASSLPPSYEQYFGPGTRLTVT.

V gene TRBV5-1 combines with J gene TRBJ2-5; the match to TRBD1 covers 7 bases. The J call may be faulty, since TRBJ2-7 better matches the DNA end. The length of the CDR3 is 15 residues. Germline-derived CDR1 and CDR2 are SGHRS and YFSETQ. CDR3 in DNA: TGCGCCAGCAGCTTGGCCGGCGACAGGGTCGACGAGCAGTACTTC. Translation: CASSLAGDRVDEQYF.

The chain uses TRBV6-2 or TRBV6-3 and TRBJ2-3, with 9 bases that match TRBD1. Per germline, CDR1 MNHEY and CDR2 SVGEGT. This CDR3 region has 16 residues. The J segment lost 4 bases and the V segment lost 6 bases, leaving 11 bases of the junction unmatched. As DNA, the CDR3 is TGTGCCAGCAGACCCCCCGGGACAGGGTTTGCAGATACGCAGTATTTT. Its protein is CASRPPGTGFADTQYF.

This clonotype was detected only a few times. This chain connects TRBV4-2 to TRBJ1-2; D unclear. This CDR3 has 15 residues. The V gene lost 0 bases and the J gene lost 4 bases, with 12 bases spanning the gap. Looked up from germline, CDR1 is LGHNA and CDR2 is YNFKEQ. The CDR3 sequence: CASSQEEGFLYGYTF. The DNA for the CDR3 is TGTGCCAGCAGCCAAGAAGAAGGTTTCCTCTATGGCTACACCTTC.

The chain recombines TRBV6-1 with TRBJ2-2; 10 nucleotides align to TRBD2. J lost 1 base, V lost 8 bases, and 10 bases had no gene match. The CDR3 totals 17 residues. CDR1 and CDR2 from the germline V gene are MNHNS and SASEGT. CDR3 amino acids: CASSQLAGAVNTGELFF. The CDR3 DNA is TGTGCCAGCTCACAGCTAGCGGGGGCCGTGAACACCGGGGAGCTGTTTTTT.

Many counts were recorded for this clonotype. CDR3 nucleotides: TGTGCCAGCAGCTTAGAGTGGGGTGGCTACACCTTC. It yields the protein CASSLEWGGYTF. The J gene is TRBJ1-2, the V gene TRBV7-2; D is ambiguous. Germline values: CDR1 SGHTA, CDR2 FQGNSA. This CDR3 has 12 amino acids. Trimming left V 1 base short and J 7 bases short, with 7 bases between.

The chain recombines TRBV7-2 with TRBJ2-5; D is unresolved. Judging by the DNA end, TRBJ2-7 fits better; the J call may be wrong. The CDR3 loop spans 14 amino acids. From germline, CDR1 is SGHTA and CDR2 FQGNSA. DNA of the CDR3: TGTGCCAGCAGCTTAGGGCATCTGGGTGGCGAGCAGTACTTC. This sequence encodes CASSLGHLGGEQYF.

This clonotype has a handful of counts. The J gene is TRBJ2-7, the V gene TRBV7-2; 9 bases are shared with TRBD1. V gave up 5 bases and J gave up 0 bases; unmatched junction bases: 2. The CDR3 extends over 14 amino acids. Germline V gene sequence: CDR1 SGHTA, CDR2 FQGNSA. The CDR3 region is CASSTDRGSYEQYF. In nucleotides, the CDR3 is TGTGCCAGCAGCACGGACAGGGGCTCCTACGAGCAGTACTTC.

This clonotype was picked up a small number of times. This chain joins TRBV12-5 and TRBJ2-2; D gene ambiguous. Germline V gene data show CDR1 as LGHNT and CDR2 as FRNRAP. This CDR3 region has 12 residues. Trimming shortened V by 5 bases and J by 7 bases, and 8 bases separated the two germline ends. CDR3 amino acids: CASGPEFGELFF. The CDR3 coding sequence is TGTGCTAGTGGTCCCGAATTCGGGGAGCTGTTTTTT.

This clonotype was seen at least ten times. The rearrangement joins TRBV29-1 to TRBJ2-5; D is unresolved. Trimming shortened V by 6 bases and J by 3 bases, and 5 bases separated the two germline ends. There are 10 residues in the CDR3. Germline lookup yields CDR1 SQVTM and CDR2 ANQGSEA. CDR3 amino acids: CSVQEETQYF. The CDR3 nucleotides read TGCAGCGTCCAAGAAGAGACCCAGTACTTC.

In this sample, this clonotype turned up a few times. The chain combines TRBV6-6 with TRBJ2-4; D may be TRBD1 (5 bases). The DNA end is a closer match to TRBJ2-7, so the J assignment may be wrong. Germline CDR1 reads MNHNY; CDR2 reads SVGAGI (reference sequence). The CDR3 covers 14 residues. CDR3: CASSYVGAPYEQYF. The CDR3 coding sequence is TGTGCCAGCAGTTACGTTGGGGCGCCCTACGAGCAGTACTTC.

The chain is built from TRBV21-1 and TRBJ2-3. TRBV21-1 is reported as a pseudogene. This CDR3 region has 16 residues. The CDR3: CASSKAGCRQRDTQYF. CDR3 in DNA: TGTGCCAGCAGCAAAGCGGGTTGTCGGCAGAGAGATACGCAGTATTTT.

This clonotype appeared once. The chain combines TRBV4-1 with TRBJ2-5; D is uncertain. The better agreement between TRBJ2-7 and the DNA end casts doubt on the J call. The CDR3 sequence is 15 residues long. Germline V gives CDR1 MGHRA, CDR2 YSYEKL. CDR3 sequence: CASSPLEEPSGEQYF. The CDR3 DNA reads as TGCGCCAGCAGCCCCCTTGAAGAGCCATCGGGCGAGCAGTACTTC.

The chain has TRBV20-1 and TRBJ2-7; the D gene is possibly TRBD1 (6 bases). Trimming took off 5 bases at V and 2 bases at J, with 10 bases between the two ends. The CDR3 sequence is 12 residues long. Germline loops: CDR1 DFQATT, CDR2 SNEGSKA (reference sequence). As DNA, the CDR3 is TGCAGTGCTTCAGGGGTGGCCTACGAGCAGTACTTC. Encoded protein: CSASGVAYEQYF.